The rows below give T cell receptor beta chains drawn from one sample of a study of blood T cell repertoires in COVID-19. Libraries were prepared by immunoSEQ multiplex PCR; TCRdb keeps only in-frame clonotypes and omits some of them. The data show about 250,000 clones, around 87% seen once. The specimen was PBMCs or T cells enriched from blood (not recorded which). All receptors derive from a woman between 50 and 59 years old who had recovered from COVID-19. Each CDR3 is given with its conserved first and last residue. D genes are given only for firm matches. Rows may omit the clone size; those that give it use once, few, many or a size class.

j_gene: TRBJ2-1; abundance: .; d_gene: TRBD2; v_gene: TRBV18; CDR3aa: CASSPSISIAGAAYNEQFF; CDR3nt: TGTGCCAGCTCACCTAGTATTTCAATAGCGGGAGCGGCCTACAATGAGCAGTTCTTC
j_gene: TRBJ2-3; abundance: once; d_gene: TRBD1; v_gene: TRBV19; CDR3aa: CASSIFSRGPSTDTQYF; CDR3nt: TGTGCCAGTAGTATTTTCTCGAGGGGGCCTAGCACAGATACGCAGTATTTT
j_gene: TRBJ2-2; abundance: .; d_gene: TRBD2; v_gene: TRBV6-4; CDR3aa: CASSASGISTGELFF; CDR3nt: TGTGCCAGCAGTGCGAGCGGGATTTCTACCGGGGAGCTGTTTTTT
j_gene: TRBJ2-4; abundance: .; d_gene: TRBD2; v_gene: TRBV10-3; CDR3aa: CAIRPGLDKNIQYF; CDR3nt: TGTGCCATCAGACCCGGACTAGACAAAAACATTCAGTACTTC
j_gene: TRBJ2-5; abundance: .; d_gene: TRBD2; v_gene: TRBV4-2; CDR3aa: CASSQGGLDGGTQYF; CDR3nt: TGTGCCAGCAGCCAAGGCGGACTAGATGGAGGGACCCAGTACTTC
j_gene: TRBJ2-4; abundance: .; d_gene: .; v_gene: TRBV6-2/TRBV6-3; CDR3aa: CASSYSLLAKNIQYF; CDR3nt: TGTGCCAGCAGTTACTCGCTACTAGCCAAAAACATTCAGTACTTC
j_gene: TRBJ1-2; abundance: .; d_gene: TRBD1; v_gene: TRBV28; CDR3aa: CASSPSPGTGNYGYTF; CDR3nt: TGTGCCAGCAGTCCAAGTCCCGGGACAGGGAACTATGGCTACACCTTC
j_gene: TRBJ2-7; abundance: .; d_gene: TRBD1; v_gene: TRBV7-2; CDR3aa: CASSLTTGGKYEQYF; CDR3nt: TGTGCCAGCAGCCTAACGACAGGGGGCAAGTACGAGCAGTACTTC
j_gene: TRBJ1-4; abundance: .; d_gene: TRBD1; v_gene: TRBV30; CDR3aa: CAWSVKGQGVGVGEKLFF; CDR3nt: TGTGCCTGGAGTGTGAAGGGACAGGGGGTCGGGGTTGGTGAAAAACTGTTTTTT
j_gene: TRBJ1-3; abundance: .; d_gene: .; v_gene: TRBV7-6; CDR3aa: CASSREQEFTGNTIYF; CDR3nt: TGTGCCAGCAGTAGAGAACAGGAGTTTACTGGAAACACCATATATTTT
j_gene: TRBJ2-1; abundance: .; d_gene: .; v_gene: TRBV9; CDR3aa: CASSVGAQYSEQFF; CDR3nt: TGTGCCAGCAGCGTTGGGGCTCAGTATAGTGAGCAGTTCTTC
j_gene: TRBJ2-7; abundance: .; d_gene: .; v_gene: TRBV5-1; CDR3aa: CASSFYTGEISYEQYF; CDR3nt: TGCGCCAGCAGCTTCTATACGGGAGAGATCTCCTACGAGCAGTACTTC
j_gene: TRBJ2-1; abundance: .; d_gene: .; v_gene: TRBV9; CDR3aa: CASSTRSLSTAYEQFF; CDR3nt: TGTGCCAGCAGCACCCGGTCGTTGTCTACAGCATATGAGCAGTTCTTC
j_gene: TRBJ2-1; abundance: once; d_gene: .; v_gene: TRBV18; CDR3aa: CASSPTGYNEQFF; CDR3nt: TGTGCCAGCTCACCTACAGGATACAATGAGCAGTTCTTC
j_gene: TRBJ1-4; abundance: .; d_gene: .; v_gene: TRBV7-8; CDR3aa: CASSLAPKGAEKLFF; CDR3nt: TGTGCCAGCAGCTTAGCGCCCAAGGGAGCTGAAAAACTGTTTTTT
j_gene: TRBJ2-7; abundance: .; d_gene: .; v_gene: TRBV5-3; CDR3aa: CARSFRLHPYEQYF; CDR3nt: TGTGCCAGAAGCTTCCGACTCCACCCTTACGAGCAGTACTTC
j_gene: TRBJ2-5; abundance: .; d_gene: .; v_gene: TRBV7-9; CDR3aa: CASSLGIGGLKGAETQYF; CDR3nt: TGTGCCAGCAGCTTGGGCATCGGGGGACTCAAAGGCGCGGAGACCCAGTACTTC
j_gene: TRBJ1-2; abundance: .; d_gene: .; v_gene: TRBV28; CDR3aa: CASSLANYGYTF; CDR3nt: TGTGCCAGCAGTTTAGCGAACTATGGCTACACCTTC
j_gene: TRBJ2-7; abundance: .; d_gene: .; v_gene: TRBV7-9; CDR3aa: CASSPQGWREQYF; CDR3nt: TGTGCCAGCAGTCCACAGGGATGGCGCGAGCAGTACTTC
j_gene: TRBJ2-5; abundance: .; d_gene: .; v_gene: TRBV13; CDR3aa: CASSFTSEGRETQYF; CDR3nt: TGTGCCAGCAGCTTCACGTCGGAGGGCCGGGAGACCCAGTACTTC
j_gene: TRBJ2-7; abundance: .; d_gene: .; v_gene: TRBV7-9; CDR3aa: CASSSTVNYEQYF; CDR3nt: TGTGCCAGCAGCTCCACAGTGAACTACGAGCAGTACTTC
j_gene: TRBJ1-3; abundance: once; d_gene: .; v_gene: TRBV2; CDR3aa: CASSRDYKGNTIYF; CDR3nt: TGTGCCAGCAGTCGGGACTATAAGGGAAACACCATATATTTT
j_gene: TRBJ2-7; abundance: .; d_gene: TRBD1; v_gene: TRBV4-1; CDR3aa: CASSPLRTGREGEQYF; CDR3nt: TGCGCCAGCAGCCCTCTCCGGACAGGGCGGGAAGGCGAGCAGTACTTC
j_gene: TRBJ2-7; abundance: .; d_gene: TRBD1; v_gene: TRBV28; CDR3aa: CASRSQGALGEQYF; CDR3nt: TGTGCCAGCAGGTCTCAGGGGGCTCTTGGGGAGCAGTACTTC
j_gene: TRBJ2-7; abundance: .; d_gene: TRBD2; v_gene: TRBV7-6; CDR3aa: CASSLAAGGLVGQYF; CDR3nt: TGTGCCAGCAGCTTAGCGGCGGGAGGTTTAGTAGGGCAGTACTTC
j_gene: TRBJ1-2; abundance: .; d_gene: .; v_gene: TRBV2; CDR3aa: CASSSAGAGTF; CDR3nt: TGTGCCAGCAGTTCTGCAGGGGCTGGAACCTTC
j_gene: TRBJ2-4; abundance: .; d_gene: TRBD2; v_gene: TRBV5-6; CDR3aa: CASSLTGGNIQYF; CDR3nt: TGTGCCAGCAGCTTGACCGGGGGGAACATTCAGTACTTC
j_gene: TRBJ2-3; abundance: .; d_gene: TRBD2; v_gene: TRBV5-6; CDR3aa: CASSSGLAGLNTQYF; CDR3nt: TGTGCCAGCAGCTCTGGACTAGCGGGGTTGAATACGCAGTATTTT
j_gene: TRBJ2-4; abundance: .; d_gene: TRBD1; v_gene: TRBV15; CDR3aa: CATSRGGQGENIQYF; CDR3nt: TGTGCCACCAGCAGAGGGGGACAGGGAGAAAACATTCAGTACTTC
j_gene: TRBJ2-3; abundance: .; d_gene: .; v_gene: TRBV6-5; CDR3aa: CASQGLGTDTQYF; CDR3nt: TGTGCCAGTCAGGGGCTCGGCACAGATACGCAGTATTTT